This T cell receptor beta chain was obtained from a study of blood T cell repertoires in COVID-19. Study information: From the United States, Italy and Spain came samples of acute and convalescent COVID-19. T cells, B-cell-depleted T cells, or PBMCs supplied cDNA or gDNA.

As originally analysed: Researchers report that nucleated cell counts were estimated from reference gene primer amplification. Generated by immunoSEQ multiplex PCR, the TCRdb table keeps only in-frame clones and is missing some. V and J calls and clone size are given by that table; D and trimming were obtained from the DNA. The sample lists more than 100,000 clones, 88% occurring once. V dropped 7 bases and J dropped 1; count of bases not matched to a gene: 14. The CDR3 spans 18 residues. Germline V gene data show CDR1 as LNHNV and CDR2 as YYDKDF (reference sequence). The chain links TRBV15 to TRBJ2-3; 10 nucleotides line up with TRBD2. This receptor was identified in a woman aged 45-60 years with active or convalescent COVID-19. The sample comprised peripheral blood. As DNA, the CDR3 is TGTGCCACCAAGGGACAGTTCATAGCGGGAGGCCGCACAGATACGCAGTATTTT. It is translated as CATKGQFIAGGRTDTQYF.